The rows below give T cell receptor beta chains drawn from one sample of a study of T cell responses to AZD1222 COVID-19 vaccine. Using immunoSEQ multiplex PCR, the repertoire was profiled, and TCRdb retains in-frame clones only, with some absent. The sample has under 150,000 clones; approximately 94% are singletons. Here the sequenced sample was peripheral blood, taken on day 0 of AZD1222 vaccination. These receptors came from an adult in good health. Both conserved end residues are part of each CDR3. A D gene is named only where the DNA matches it firmly. Some rows have no size entry. The others give once, few or many, or a class for an expanded clone.

clone size | J gene | D gene | V gene | CDR3 protein | CDR3 DNA
- | TRBJ2-7 | TRBD2 | TRBV12-3/TRBV12-4 | CASSLTSGSGKYF | TGTGCCAGCAGTTTGACTAGCGGGAGTGGAAAGTACTTC
few | TRBJ1-2 | - | TRBV5-4 | CASSSPDSFYGYTF | TGTGCCAGCAGCTCCCCGGACAGTTTTTATGGCTACACCTTC
- | TRBJ2-1 | TRBD2 | TRBV6-6 | CASSSSGGQYEQFF | TGTGCCAGCAGTTCAAGCGGGGGGCAGTATGAGCAGTTCTTC
- | TRBJ1-2 | - | TRBV29-1 | CSVERTSEAGYTF | TGCAGCGTTGAACGGACCTCCGAGGCTGGCTACACCTTC
- | TRBJ2-7 | - | TRBV29-1 | CSVSKGRGYEQYF | TGCAGCGTTTCGAAGGGGCGAGGTTACGAGCAGTACTTC
- | TRBJ1-1 | TRBD1 | TRBV6-5 | CASSQGAGNTEAFF | TGTGCCAGCAGTCAGGGGGCAGGGAACACTGAAGCTTTCTTT
- | TRBJ2-1 | - | TRBV7-2 | CASSFEFGPPREQFF | TGTGCCAGCAGCTTCGAATTTGGGCCTCCTCGGGAGCAGTTCTTC
once | TRBJ2-7 | - | TRBV10-2 | CASSESPWARTRFSYEQYF | TGCGCCAGCAGTGAGTCCCCCTGGGCGAGGACAAGGTTCTCCTACGAGCAGTACTTC
- | TRBJ1-5 | TRBD1 | TRBV2 | CASTQDRGGQPQHF | TGTGCCAGCACCCAGGACAGGGGAGGTCAGCCCCAGCATTTT
- | TRBJ1-2 | - | TRBV7-8 | CASSLEGGGGGYTF | TGTGCCAGCAGCTTAGAAGGTGGGGGCGGTGGCTACACCTTC
- | TRBJ2-7 | - | TRBV18 | CASSPQQGTPEQYF | TGTGCCAGCTCACCACAGCAGGGGACGCCCGAGCAGTACTTC
- | TRBJ1-5 | TRBD1 | TRBV19 | CASGTAMGNQPQHF | TGTGCCAGCGGGACAGCCATGGGGAATCAGCCCCAGCATTTT
- | TRBJ1-2 | - | TRBV29-1 | CSVEGGLGVGYGYTF | TGCAGCGTTGAAGGGGGGCTCGGGGTTGGCTATGGCTACACCTTC
- | TRBJ1-2 | TRBD1 | TRBV30 | CAWGFVRGHGYTF | TGTGCCTGGGGATTTGTCAGGGGGCATGGCTACACCTTC
- | TRBJ2-5 | - | TRBV2 | CASGGEETQYF | TGTGCCAGCGGTGGGGAAGAGACCCAGTACTTC
few | TRBJ1-2 | TRBD1 | TRBV6-5 | CASSRDRLSNYGYTF | TGTGCCAGCAGCCGGGACAGGTTGTCTAACTATGGCTACACCTTC
- | TRBJ2-7 | TRBD2 | TRBV6-2/TRBV6-3 | CASSYGPGTSAGEQYF | TGTGCCAGCAGTTACGGTCCTGGGACTAGCGCGGGGGAGCAGTACTTC
- | TRBJ2-7 | - | TRBV4-3 | CASSQDRSKYEQYF | TGCGCCAGCAGCCAAGACAGGTCCAAGTACGAGCAGTACTTC
- | TRBJ1-5 | TRBD1 | TRBV3-1/TRBV3-2 | CASIDRATQPQHF | TGTGCCTCGATTGACAGGGCCACTCAGCCCCAGCATTTT
once | TRBJ2-1 | TRBD2 | TRBV6-2/TRBV6-3 | CASSWTSGTNEQFF | TGTGCCAGCAGTTGGACTAGCGGGACGAATGAGCAGTTCTTC